The 9 T cell receptor beta chains below were found in one sample sequenced in a study of blood T cell repertoires in COVID-19. Repertoires were generated with immunoSEQ multiplex PCR, while TCRdb's copy carries only in-frame clones and drops some. Of 65,000 to 80,000 clones listed, about four fifths are singletons. Input material: peripheral blood. These receptors were taken from a man aged 45-60 years with acute or convalescent COVID-19.

This clone was found a few times. The chain combines TRBV23-1 with TRBJ1-1; unclear D gene. TRBV23-1 is labeled an ORF, and its function is uncertain. The ends were cut back, 8 bases at V and 8 bases at J, with 12 bases in the middle. The length of the CDR3 is 11 residues. The CDR3 reads CASEGCREAFF. DNA for the CDR3: TGCGCCAGCGAGGGCTGTAGGGAAGCTTTCTTT.

The chain uses TRBV6-6 and TRBJ2-2; D might be TRBD2 (6 bases). Germline CDR1 and CDR2: MNHNY and SVGAGI (reference sequence). V lost 11 bases and J lost 1, with 14 bases in between. This CDR3 has 14 amino acids. CDR3 DNA sequence: TGTGCCGGCTCGGGGAGGCGGAACACCGGGGAGCTGTTTTTT. Translating gives CAGSGRRNTGELFF.

The V and J genes are TRBV18 and TRBJ2-3, with unresolved D. Trimming cost V 3 bases and J 2 bases, with 6 bases left between them. CDR1 and CDR2 from the germline V gene are KGHSH and LQKENI. The CDR3 is 13 amino acids. This chain's CDR3 is CASSPGTTDTQYF. The CDR3 bases are TGTGCCAGCTCACCGGGCACCACAGATACGCAGTATTTT. Complete variable domain (other parts from reference TRBV18 and TRBJ2-3): NAGVMQNPRHLVRRRGQEARLRCSPMKGHSHVYWYRQLPEEGLKFMVYLQKENIIDESGMPKERFSAEFPKEGPSILRIQQVVRGDSAAYFCASSPGTTDTQYFGPGTRLTVL.

In its sample, this clone was seen once. The chain recombines TRBV10-3 with TRBJ2-1; 9 bases match TRBD2. Trimming removed 6 bases from V and 9 bases from J; junction bases left unmatched: 9. Germline V gene lookup returns CDR1 ENHRY and CDR2 SYGVKD. This CDR3 is built from 14 residues. The CDR3 region is CAISVSGSFGEQFF. The CDR3 DNA follows: TGTGCCATCAGCGTTAGCGGGAGTTTTGGTGAGCAGTTCTTC.

The chain employs TRBV6-5 and TRBJ1-3; D not resolved. CDR1 and CDR2 (germline): MNHEY, SVGAGI. The CDR3 is made up of 15 amino acids. V dropped 0 bases and J dropped 1 base, with 7 bases sitting between them. The CDR3 region has the DNA TGTGCCAGCAGTTACTCTGCGGGGTCTGGAAACACCATATATTTT. It is translated as CASSYSAGSGNTIYF.

The chain recombines TRBV27 with TRBJ2-7, with D perhaps TRBD1 (6 bases). The V gene's germline CDR1 is MNHEY and CDR2 SMNVEV (reference sequence). Trimming stripped 0 bases from V and 1 base from J, with 13 bases between. There are 16 residues in the CDR3. In DNA, the CDR3 is TGTGCCAGCAGTTTATCCCCCCGACAGGCGTCCTACGAGCAGTACTTC. It yields the protein CASSLSPRQASYEQYF.

CDR3: CASSELGGVEEKLFF. The CDR3 bases are TGTGCCAGCAGTGAACTAGGGGGGGTGGAGGAAAAACTGTTTTTT. V and J are TRBV6-1 and TRBJ1-4, with a possible D match to TRBD1 (6 bases). CDR3 length equals 15 residues. Germline CDR1 is MNHNS and CDR2 is SASEGT. The V and J ends lost 2 bases and 8 bases respectively, with 15 bases between them.

The gene calls are TRBV21-1 and TRBJ1-1; TRBD1 is the table's D call, not checked against the DNA. TRBV21-1 is a documented pseudogene. This CDR3 contains 17 residues. CDR3 nucleotide sequence: TGTGCCAGCAGCAAACTACCCCTACAGGCTTGGAACACTGAAGCTTTCTTT. Translation gives CASSKLPLQAWNTEAFF.

The V and J genes are TRBV7-9 and TRBJ2-3; no clear D gene. V gave up 5 bases and J gave up 0 bases, with 6 bases separating them. CDR3 length: 13 residues. Germline V gives CDR1 SEHNR, CDR2 FQNEAQ (reference sequence). CDR3 DNA: TGTGCCAGCAGCGTACATAGCACAGATACGCAGTATTTT. It encodes CASSVHSTDTQYF.